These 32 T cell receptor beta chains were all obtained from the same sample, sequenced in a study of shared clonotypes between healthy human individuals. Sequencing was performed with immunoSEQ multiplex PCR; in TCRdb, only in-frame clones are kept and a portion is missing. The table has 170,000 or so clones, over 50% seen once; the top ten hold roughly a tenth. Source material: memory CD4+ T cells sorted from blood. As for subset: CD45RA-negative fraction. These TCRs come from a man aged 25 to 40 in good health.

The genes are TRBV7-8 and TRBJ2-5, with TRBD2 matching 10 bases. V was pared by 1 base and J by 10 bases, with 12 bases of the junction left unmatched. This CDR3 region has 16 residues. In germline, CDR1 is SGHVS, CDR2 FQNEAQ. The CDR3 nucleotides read TGTGCCAGCAGCTTAGTCGGGGCTAGCGGGAGAGCGGACCAGTACTTC. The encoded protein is CASSLVGASGRADQYF.

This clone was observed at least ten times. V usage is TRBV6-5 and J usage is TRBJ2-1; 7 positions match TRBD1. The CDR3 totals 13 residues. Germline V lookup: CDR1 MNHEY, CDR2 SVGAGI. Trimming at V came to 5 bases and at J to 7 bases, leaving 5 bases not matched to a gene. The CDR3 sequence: CASSGTASNEQFF. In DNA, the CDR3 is TGTGCCAGCAGTGGGACAGCCTCTAATGAGCAGTTCTTC.

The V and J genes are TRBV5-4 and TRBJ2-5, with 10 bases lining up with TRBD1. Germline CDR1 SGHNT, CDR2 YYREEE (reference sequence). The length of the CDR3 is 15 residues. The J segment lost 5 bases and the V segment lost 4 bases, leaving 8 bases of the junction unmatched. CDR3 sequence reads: CASSRRQGALETQYF. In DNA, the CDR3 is TGTGCCAGCAGCCGGCGACAGGGGGCGTTGGAGACCCAGTACTTC.

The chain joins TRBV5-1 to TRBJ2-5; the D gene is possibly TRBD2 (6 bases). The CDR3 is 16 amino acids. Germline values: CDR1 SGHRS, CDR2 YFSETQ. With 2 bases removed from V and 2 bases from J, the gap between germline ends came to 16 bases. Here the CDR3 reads CASSFGGNRQQETQYF. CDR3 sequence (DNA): TGCGCCAGCAGCTTTGGGGGGAACCGACAGCAAGAGACCCAGTACTTC.

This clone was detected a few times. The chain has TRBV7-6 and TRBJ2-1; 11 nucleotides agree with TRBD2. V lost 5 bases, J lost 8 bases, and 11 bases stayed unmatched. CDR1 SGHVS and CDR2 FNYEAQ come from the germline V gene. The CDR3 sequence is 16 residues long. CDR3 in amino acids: CASSRTVLAGVDEQFF. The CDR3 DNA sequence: TGTGCCAGCAGCCGGACAGTACTAGCGGGAGTAGATGAGCAGTTCTTC.

The CDR3 reads CASSFDGEKLFF. The CDR3 DNA reads as TGTGCCAGCTCATTCGACGGTGAAAAACTGTTTTTT. V and J are TRBV18 and TRBJ1-4, with D hard to call. Trimming stripped 5 bases from V and 7 bases from J, with 8 bases between. The CDR3 contains 12 residues. In germline, CDR1 is KGHSH, CDR2 LQKENI.

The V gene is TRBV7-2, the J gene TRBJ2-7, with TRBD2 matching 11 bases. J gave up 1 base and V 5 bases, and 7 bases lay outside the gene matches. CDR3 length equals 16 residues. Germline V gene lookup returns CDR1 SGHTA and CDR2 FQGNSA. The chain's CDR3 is CASSPSASGRSYEQYF. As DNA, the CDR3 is TGTGCCAGCAGCCCATCGGCTAGCGGGAGGTCCTACGAGCAGTACTTC.

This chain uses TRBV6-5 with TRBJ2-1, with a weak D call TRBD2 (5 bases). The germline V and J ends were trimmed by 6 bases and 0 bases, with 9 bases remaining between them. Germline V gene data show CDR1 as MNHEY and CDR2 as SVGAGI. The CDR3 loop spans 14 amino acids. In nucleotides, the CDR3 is TGTGCCAGCAGCCAGACTAACTCCTACAATGAGCAGTTCTTC. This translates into CASSQTNSYNEQFF.

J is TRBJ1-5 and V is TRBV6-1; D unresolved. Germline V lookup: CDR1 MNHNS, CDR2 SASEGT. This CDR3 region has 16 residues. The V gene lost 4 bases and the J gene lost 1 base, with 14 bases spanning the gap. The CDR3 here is CASSGFAAASNQPQHF. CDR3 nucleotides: TGTGCCAGCAGTGGGTTTGCCGCGGCCAGCAATCAGCCCCAGCATTTT.

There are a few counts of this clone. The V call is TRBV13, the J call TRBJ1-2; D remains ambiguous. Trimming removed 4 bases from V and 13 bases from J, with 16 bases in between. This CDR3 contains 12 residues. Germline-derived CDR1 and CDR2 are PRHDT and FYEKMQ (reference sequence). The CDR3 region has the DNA TGTGCCAGCAGCTCTGGTCTGGTGGCCGGCACCTTC. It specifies CASSSGLVAGTF. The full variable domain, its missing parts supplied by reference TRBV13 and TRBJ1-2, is AAGVIQSPRHLIKEKRETATLKCYPIPRHDTVYWYQQGPGQDPQFLISFYEKMQSDKGSIPDRFSAQQFSDYHSELNMSSLELGDSALYFCASSSGLVAGTFGSGTRLTVV.

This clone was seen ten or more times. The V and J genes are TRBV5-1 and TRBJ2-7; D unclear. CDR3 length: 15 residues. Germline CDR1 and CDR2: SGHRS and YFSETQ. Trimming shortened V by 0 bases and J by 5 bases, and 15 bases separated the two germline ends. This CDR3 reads CASSLAVNAGNEQYF. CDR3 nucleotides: TGCGCCAGCAGCTTGGCGGTCAACGCTGGGAACGAGCAGTACTTC.

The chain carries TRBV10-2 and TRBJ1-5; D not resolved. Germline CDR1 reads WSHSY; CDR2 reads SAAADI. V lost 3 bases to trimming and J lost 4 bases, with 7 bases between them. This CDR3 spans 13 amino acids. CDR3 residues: CASSERDNQPQHF. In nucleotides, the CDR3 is TGCGCCAGCAGTGAAAGGGATAATCAGCCCCAGCATTTT.

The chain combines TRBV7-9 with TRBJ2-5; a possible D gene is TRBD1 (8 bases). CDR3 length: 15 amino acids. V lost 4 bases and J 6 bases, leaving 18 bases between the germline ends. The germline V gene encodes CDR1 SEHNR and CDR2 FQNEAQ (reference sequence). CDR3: CASSSPGGQAQTQYF. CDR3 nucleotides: TGTGCCAGCAGCTCCCCGGGGGGACAGGCGCAGACCCAGTACTTC.

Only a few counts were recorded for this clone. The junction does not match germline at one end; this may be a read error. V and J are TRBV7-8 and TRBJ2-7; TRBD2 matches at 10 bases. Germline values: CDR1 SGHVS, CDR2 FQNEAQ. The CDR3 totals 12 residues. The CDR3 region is CASSPSLAGVFF. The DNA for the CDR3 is TGTGCCAGCAGCCCGAGCCTAGCGGGAGTTTTCTTC.

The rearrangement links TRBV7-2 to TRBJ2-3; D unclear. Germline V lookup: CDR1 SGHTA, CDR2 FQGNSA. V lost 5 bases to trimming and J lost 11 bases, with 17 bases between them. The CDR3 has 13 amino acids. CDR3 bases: TGTGCCAGCAGCGTTACCGGGTCCTCGTGGCAGTATTTT. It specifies CASSVTGSSWQYF.

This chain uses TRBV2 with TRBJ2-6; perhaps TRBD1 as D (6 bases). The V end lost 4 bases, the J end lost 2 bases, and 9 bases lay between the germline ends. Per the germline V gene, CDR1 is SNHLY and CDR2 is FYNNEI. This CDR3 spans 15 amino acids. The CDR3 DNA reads TGTGCCAGCAGTGCTGCAGGGGCTGGGGCCAACGTCCTGACTTTC. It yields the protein CASSAAGAGANVLTF.

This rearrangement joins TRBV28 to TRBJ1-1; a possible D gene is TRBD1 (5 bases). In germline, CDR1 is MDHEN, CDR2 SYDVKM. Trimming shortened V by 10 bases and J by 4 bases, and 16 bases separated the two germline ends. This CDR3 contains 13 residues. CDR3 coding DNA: TGTGCCACCCTGGGGGGTTCGACCACTGAAGCTTTCTTT. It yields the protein CATLGGSTTEAFF.

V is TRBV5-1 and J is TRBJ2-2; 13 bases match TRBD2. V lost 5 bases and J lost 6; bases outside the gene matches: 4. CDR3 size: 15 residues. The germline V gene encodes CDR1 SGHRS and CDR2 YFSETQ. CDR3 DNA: TGCGCCAGCAGAAGTGGACTAGCGGGAGCCGGGGAGCTGTTTTTT. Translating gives CASRSGLAGAGELFF.

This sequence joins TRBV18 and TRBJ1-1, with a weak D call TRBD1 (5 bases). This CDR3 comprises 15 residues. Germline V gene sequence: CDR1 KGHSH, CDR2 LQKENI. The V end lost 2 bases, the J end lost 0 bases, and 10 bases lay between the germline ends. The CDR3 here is CASSPKRGVNTEAFF. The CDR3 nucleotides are TGTGCCAGCTCACCAAAGCGGGGGGTGAACACTGAAGCTTTCTTT. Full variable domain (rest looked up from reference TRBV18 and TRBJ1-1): NAGVMQNPRHLVRRRGQEARLRCSPMKGHSHVYWYRQLPEEGLKFMVYLQKENIIDESGMPKERFSAEFPKEGPSILRIQQVVRGDSAAYFCASSPKRGVNTEAFFGQGTRLTVV.

The CDR3 reads CASSHPLSRDRNTYEQYF. In nucleotides, the CDR3 is TGCGCCAGCAGTCATCCCCTCTCCCGGGACCGGAACACCTACGAGCAGTACTTC. The chain links TRBV5-1 to TRBJ2-7; perhaps D is TRBD1 or TRBD2 (5 bases each). The CDR3 extends over 18 amino acids. Germline V lookup: CDR1 SGHRS, CDR2 YFSETQ. Trimming stripped 5 bases from V and 2 bases from J, with 26 bases between.

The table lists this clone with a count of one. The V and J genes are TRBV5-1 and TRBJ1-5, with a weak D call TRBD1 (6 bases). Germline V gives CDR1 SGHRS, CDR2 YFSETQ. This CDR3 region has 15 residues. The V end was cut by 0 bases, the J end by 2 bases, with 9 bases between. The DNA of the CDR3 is TGCGCCAGCAGCTTGGGGGCAGGGGGCAATCAGCCCCAGCATTTT. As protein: CASSLGAGGNQPQHF.

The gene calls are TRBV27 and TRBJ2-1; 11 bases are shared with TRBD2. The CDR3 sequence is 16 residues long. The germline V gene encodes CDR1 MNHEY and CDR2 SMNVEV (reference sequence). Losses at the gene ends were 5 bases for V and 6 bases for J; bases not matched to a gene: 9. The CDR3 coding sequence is TGTGCCAGCAGTCCAACTAGCGGGAGATTCTCCAATGAGCAGTTCTTC. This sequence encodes CASSPTSGRFSNEQFF.

Here the CDR3 DNA reads TGTGCCAGCACCCGTCCCCAAGAGACCCAGTACTTC. Its protein is CASTRPQETQYF. The chain employs TRBV6-1 and TRBJ2-5, with unresolved D. The CDR3 extends over 12 amino acids. V was cut by 7 bases and J by 1 base, with 7 bases left in between. Germline assignment: CDR1 MNHNS and CDR2 SASEGT.

The CDR3 DNA is TGTGCCAGCAGTTTATTAATGGCCTCCTCTGGGGCCAACGTCCTGACTTTC. It translates to CASSLLMASSGANVLTF. The chain links TRBV28 to TRBJ2-6; D is undetermined. Germline V lookup: CDR1 MDHEN, CDR2 SYDVKM. CDR3 length: 17 amino acids. With 1 base removed from V and 0 bases from J, the gap between germline ends came to 10 bases.

CDR3 in DNA: TGTGCCAGCAGCCCAGGTTACGGAAACACCATATATTTT. It yields the protein CASSPGYGNTIYF. J is TRBJ1-3 and V is TRBV11-2; unclear D gene. The CDR3 loop spans 13 amino acids. The germline V and J ends were trimmed by 5 bases and 4 bases, with 9 bases remaining between them. The V gene's germline CDR1 is SGHAT and CDR2 FQNNGV. Together with reference TRBV11-2 and TRBJ1-3, the CDR3 gives the full variable domain: EAGVAQSPRYKIIEKRQSVAFWCNPISGHATLYWYQQILGQGPKLLIQFQNNGVVDDSQLPKDRFSAERLKGVDSTLKIQPAKLEDSAVYLCASSPGYGNTIYFGEGSWLTVV.

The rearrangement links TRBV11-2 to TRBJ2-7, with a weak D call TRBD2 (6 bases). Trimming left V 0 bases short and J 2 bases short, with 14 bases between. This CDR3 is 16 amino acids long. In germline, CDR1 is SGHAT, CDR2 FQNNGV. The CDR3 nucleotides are TGTGCCAGCAGCTTAGATCACGGGGGAGCTACCTACGAGCAGTACTTC. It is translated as CASSLDHGGATYEQYF.

CDR3 sequence (DNA): TGTGCCAGCAGTTTCAGTACGGGACTAGCGGGAGCAACCTACGAGCAGTACTTC. Its translation: CASSFSTGLAGATYEQYF. The chain couples TRBV28 to TRBJ2-7; 14 bases agree with TRBD2. The CDR3 is 18 amino acids. Germline assignment: CDR1 MDHEN and CDR2 SYDVKM. V lost 3 bases to trimming and J lost 2 bases; unmatched junction nucleotides: 9.

The DNA of the CDR3 is TGTGCCAGCAGACCGGGCCCTCCAGCCAAAAACATTCAGTACTTC. Its translation: CASRPGPPAKNIQYF. This chain uses TRBV28 with TRBJ2-4; the D is unclear. The V end was cut by 6 bases, the J end by 0 bases, with 12 bases between. The CDR3 is 15 amino acids. The germline gives CDR1 MDHEN, CDR2 SYDVKM. The full variable domain, completed using reference TRBV28 and TRBJ2-4, is DVKVTQSSRYLVKRTGEKVFLECVQDMDHENMFWYRQDPGLGLRLIYFSYDVKMKEKGDIPEGYSVSREKKERFSLILESASTNQTSMYLCASRPGPPAKNIQYFGAGTRLSVL.

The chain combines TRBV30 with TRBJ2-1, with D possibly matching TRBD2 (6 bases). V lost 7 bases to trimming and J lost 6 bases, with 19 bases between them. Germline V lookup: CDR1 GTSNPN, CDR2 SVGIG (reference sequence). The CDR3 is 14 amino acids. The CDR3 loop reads CAYHRDWSFNEQFF. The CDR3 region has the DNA TGTGCCTACCACCGGGACTGGAGCTTCAATGAGCAGTTCTTC.

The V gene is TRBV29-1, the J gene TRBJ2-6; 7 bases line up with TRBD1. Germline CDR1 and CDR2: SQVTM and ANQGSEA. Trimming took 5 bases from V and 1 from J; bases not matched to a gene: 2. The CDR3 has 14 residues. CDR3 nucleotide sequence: TGCAGCGTTACAGGGGTGTCTGGGGCCAACGTCCTGACTTTC. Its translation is CSVTGVSGANVLTF. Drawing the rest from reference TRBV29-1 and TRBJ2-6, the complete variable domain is SAVISQKPSRDICQRGTSLTIQCQVDSQVTMMFWYRQQPGQSLTLIATANQGSEATYESGFVIDKFPISRPNLTFSTLTVSNMSPEDSSIYLCSVTGVSGANVLTFGAGSRLTVL.

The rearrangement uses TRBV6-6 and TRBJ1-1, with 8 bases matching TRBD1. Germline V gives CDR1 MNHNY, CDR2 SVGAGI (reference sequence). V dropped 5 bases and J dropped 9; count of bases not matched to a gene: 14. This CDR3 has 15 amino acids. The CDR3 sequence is CASSTETGTGLQAFF. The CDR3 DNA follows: TGTGCCAGCAGTACAGAGACCGGGACAGGCTTACAAGCTTTCTTT.

The CDR3 here is CASSMQGNQPQHF. CDR3 DNA: TGTGCCAGCAGTATGCAGGGCAATCAGCCCCAGCATTTT. This chain connects TRBV6-1 to TRBJ1-5; D is unclear. The CDR3 is made up of 13 amino acids. Trimming pared 5 bases from V and 2 bases from J, leaving 7 bases between. CDR1 is MNHNS, CDR2 SASEGT, per germline.